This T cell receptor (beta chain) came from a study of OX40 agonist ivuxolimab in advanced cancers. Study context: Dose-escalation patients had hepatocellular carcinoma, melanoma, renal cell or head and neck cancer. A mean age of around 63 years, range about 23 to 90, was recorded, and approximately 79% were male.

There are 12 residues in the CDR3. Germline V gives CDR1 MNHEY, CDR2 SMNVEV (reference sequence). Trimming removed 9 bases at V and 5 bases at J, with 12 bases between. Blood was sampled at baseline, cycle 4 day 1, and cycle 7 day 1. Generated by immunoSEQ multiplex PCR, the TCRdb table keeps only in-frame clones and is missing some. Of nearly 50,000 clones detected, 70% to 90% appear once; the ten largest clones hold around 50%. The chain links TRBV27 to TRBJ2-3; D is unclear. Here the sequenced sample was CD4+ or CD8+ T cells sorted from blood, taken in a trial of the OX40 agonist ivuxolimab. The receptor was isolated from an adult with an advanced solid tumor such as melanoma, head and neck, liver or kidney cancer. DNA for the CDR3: TGTGCCAGTGGACGCGGCGGAGATACGCAGTATTTT. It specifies CASGRGGDTQYF.